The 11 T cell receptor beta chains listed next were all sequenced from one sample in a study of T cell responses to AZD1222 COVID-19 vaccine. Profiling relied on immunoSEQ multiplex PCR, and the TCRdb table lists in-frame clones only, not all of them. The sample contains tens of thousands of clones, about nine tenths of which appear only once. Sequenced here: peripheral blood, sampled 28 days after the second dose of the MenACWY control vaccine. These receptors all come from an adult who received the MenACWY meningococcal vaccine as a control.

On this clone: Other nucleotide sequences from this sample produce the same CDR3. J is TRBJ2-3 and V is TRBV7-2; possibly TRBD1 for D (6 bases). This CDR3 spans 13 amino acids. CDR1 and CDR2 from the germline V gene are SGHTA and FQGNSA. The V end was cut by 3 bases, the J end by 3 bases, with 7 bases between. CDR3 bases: TGTGCCAGCAGCTTCAGGGGTACAGATACGCAGTATTTT. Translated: CASSFRGTDTQYF.

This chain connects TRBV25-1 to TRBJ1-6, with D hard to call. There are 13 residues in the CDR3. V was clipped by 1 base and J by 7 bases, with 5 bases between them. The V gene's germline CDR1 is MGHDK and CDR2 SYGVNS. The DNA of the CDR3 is TGTGCCAGCAGTGAATCCAGGAATTCACCCCTCCACTTT. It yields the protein CASSESRNSPLHF.

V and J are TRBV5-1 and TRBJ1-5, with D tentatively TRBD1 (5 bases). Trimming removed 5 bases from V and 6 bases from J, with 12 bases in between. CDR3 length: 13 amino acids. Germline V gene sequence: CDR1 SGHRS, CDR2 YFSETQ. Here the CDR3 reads CASSLTVGQPQHF. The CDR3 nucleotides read TGCGCCAGCAGTTTGACAGTGGGTCAGCCCCAGCATTTT.

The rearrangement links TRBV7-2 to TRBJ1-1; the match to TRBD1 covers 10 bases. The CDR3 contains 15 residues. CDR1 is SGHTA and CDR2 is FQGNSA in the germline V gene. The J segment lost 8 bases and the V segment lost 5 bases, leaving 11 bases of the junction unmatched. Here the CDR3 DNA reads TGTGCCAGCAGCCCTCGACAGGGGGCGCTCGGAGAAGCTTTCTTT. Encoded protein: CASSPRQGALGEAFF.

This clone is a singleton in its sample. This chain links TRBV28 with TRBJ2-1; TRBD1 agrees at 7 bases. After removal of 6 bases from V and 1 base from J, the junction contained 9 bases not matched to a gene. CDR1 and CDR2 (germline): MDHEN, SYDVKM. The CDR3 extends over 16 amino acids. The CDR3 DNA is TGTGCCAGCAGGGTACAGGGGATGGGGTCCTACAATGAGCAGTTCTTC. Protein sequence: CASRVQGMGSYNEQFF.

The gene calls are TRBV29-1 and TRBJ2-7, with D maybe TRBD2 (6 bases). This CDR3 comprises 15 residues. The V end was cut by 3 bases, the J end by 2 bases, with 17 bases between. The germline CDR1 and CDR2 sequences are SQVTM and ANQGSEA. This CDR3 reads CSVEGGGTGTYEQYF. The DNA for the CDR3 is TGCAGCGTTGAGGGTGGCGGGACTGGGACCTACGAGCAGTACTTC.

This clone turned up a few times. CDR3: CASSIDYGTGKNYGYTF. The CDR3 region has the DNA TGTGCCAGTAGTATAGATTACGGGACAGGGAAAAACTATGGCTACACCTTC. The rearrangement uses TRBV19 and TRBJ1-2; 9 nucleotides line up with TRBD1. Germline CDR1 reads LNHDA; CDR2 reads SQIVND (reference sequence). The junction had 7 bases not matched to a gene; V was cut back by 0 bases and J by 2 bases. The length of the CDR3 is 17 residues.

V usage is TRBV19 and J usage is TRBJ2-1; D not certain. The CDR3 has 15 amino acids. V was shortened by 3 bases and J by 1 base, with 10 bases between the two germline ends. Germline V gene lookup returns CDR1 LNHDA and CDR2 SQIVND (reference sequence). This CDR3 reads CASSIPRISYNEQFF. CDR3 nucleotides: TGTGCCAGTAGTATTCCCAGGATTTCCTACAATGAGCAGTTCTTC.

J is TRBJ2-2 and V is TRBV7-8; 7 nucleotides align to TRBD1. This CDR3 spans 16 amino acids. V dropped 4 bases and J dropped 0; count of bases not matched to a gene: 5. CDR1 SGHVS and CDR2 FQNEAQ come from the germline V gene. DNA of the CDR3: TGTGCCAGCAGCTCCCCTGACAGGGCGAACACCGGGGAGCTGTTTTTT. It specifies CASSSPDRANTGELFF.

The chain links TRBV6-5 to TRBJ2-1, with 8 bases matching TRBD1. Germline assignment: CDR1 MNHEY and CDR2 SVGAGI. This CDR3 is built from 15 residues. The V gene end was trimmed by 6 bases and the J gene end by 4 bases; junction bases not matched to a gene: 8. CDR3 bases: TGTGCCAGCAGATATCAGGACAGGGTGTACAATGAGCAGTTCTTC. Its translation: CASRYQDRVYNEQFF.

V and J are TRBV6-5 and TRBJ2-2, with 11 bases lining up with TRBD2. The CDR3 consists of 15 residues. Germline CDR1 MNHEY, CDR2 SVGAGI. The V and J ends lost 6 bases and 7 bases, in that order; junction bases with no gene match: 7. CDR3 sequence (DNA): TGTGCCAGCAGATTGCTAGCGGGGGGACACGGGGAGCTGTTTTTT. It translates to CASRLLAGGHGELFF.